A single count supports the clone carrying this T cell receptor (beta chain). Sequencing was performed with immunoSEQ multiplex PCR; in TCRdb, only in-frame clones are kept and a portion is missing. The data contain 70,000 to 100,000 clones, about 90% of them singletons. This sample is part of a study of blood T cell repertoires in COVID-19. Study background: Nucleic acid was either cDNA or gDNA, and it came from T cells, B-cell-depleted T cells, or PBMCs.

The germline gives CDR1 KGHSH, CDR2 LQKENI. The CDR3 is 16 amino acids. Trimming took 4 bases from V and 1 from J, leaving 16 bases between them. The sequencing input was peripheral blood. This chain connects TRBV18 to TRBJ1-1; D ambiguous. The origin of this receptor is a woman in her 70s with acute or convalescent COVID-19. For the CDR3, the DNA is TGTGCCAGCTCACACCAAGGTGGGCAGGCGAACACTGAAGCTTTCTTT. Protein: CASSHQGGQANTEAFF.